Sequencing of this T cell receptor (beta chain) was carried out in a study of OX40 agonist ivuxolimab in advanced cancers. Whole-study context: Partial responses were achieved by three patients: one hepatocellular carcinoma, two cutaneous melanoma.

With baseline, cycle 4 day 1, and cycle 7 day 1 as timepoints, blood was sampled. The CDR3 has 16 residues. CDR1 and CDR2 from the germline V gene are MGHRA and YSYEKL. Trimming took 1 base from V and 5 from J, leaving 18 bases between them. Concerning this clone: Its antigen is currently unknown.

Study-wide findings and caveats: Certain nonresponders additionally had low normalized T-cell clonal expansion. Expanded peripheral T cells had an undetermined antigen specificity.

Produced via immunoSEQ multiplex PCR; TCRdb's table is partial and in-frame only. The sample has fewer than 85,000 clones; 80% to 90% are singletons. The sequence was collected from an adult with an advanced solid tumor such as melanoma, head and neck, liver or kidney cancer. The chain joins TRBV4-1 to TRBJ2-7; TRBD1 is a possible D gene (6 bases). This sample comprised CD4+ or CD8+ T cells sorted from blood, obtained in a trial of the OX40 agonist ivuxolimab. CDR3 in amino acids: CASSQALQQGRHEQYF. CDR3 coding DNA: TGCGCCAGCAGCCAAGCCTTACAACAGGGTCGGCACGAGCAGTACTTC.